One sample yielded the 21 T cell receptor beta chains listed below, sequenced in a study of cytomegalovirus exposure and HLA in healthy donors. Use of 60 Vbeta and 13 Jbeta primers characterized the PCR. Assay: immunoSEQ multiplex PCR; the TCRdb copy retains only in-frame clones and omits some. The data show 110,000 to 150,000 clones, with approximately 63% seen just once and approximately 2% held by the top ten. The material sequenced was PBMCs. The receptors shown here come from a woman between 55 and 75 years old in good health and CMV-seropositive.

This chain links TRBV5-4 with TRBJ1-1; 7 bases map to TRBD1. The V gene's germline CDR1 is SGHNT and CDR2 YYREEE (reference sequence). The CDR3 sequence is 13 residues long. V lost 1 base to trimming and J lost 7 bases; unmatched junction nucleotides: 4. The CDR3 protein is CASSLSGGSEAFF. Written as DNA, the CDR3 is TGTGCCAGCAGCTTGTCAGGGGGAAGTGAAGCTTTCTTT.

The sample holds a few counts of this clone. The sample carries other DNA sequences with the same CDR3. This sequence joins TRBV6-5 and TRBJ1-1; TRBD1 matches at 12 bases. Germline CDR1 is MNHEY and CDR2 is SVGAGI. The CDR3 length is 14 residues. Unmatched junction bases numbered 3, after V lost 2 bases and J lost 8 bases. The CDR3 DNA reads as TGTGCCAGCAGTTACGGGACAGGGGGCGGCGAAGCTTTCTTT. Translating it yields CASSYGTGGGEAFF.

The rearrangement joins TRBV9 to TRBJ1-2, with D unresolved. Trimming took off 0 bases at V and 0 bases at J, with 9 bases between the two ends. Germline loops: CDR1 SGDLS, CDR2 YYNGEE. There are 15 residues in the CDR3. Here the CDR3 reads CASSVGGDSNYGYTF. As DNA, the CDR3 is TGTGCCAGCAGCGTAGGAGGCGACTCTAACTATGGCTACACCTTC.

The chain carries TRBV5-1 and TRBJ1-4, with 8 bases matching TRBD1. The CDR3 contains 17 residues. Trimming at V came to 0 bases and at J to 4 bases, leaving 8 bases not matched to a gene. Looked up from germline, CDR1 is SGHRS and CDR2 is YFSETQ. CDR3 in amino acids: CASSLGFGQGNNEKLFF. CDR3 bases: TGCGCCAGCAGCTTGGGGTTCGGACAGGGCAATAATGAAAAACTGTTTTTT.

The chain carries TRBV18 and TRBJ1-5; D is unresolved. The CDR3 has 15 amino acids. V was shortened by 3 bases and J by 3 bases, with 12 bases between the two germline ends. The germline V gene has CDR1 KGHSH and CDR2 LQKENI. Here the CDR3 DNA reads TGTGCCAGCTCACCGGTTGGACTCCTCAATCAGCCCCAGCATTTT. Translation: CASSPVGLLNQPQHF.

The chain has TRBV9 and TRBJ1-4; D call uncertain. Germline V gene lookup returns CDR1 SGDLS and CDR2 YYNGEE. This CDR3 is 15 amino acids long. V lost 4 bases and J lost 5, with 15 bases in between. CDR3 nucleotides: TGTGCCAGCAGCCCTCCGGGGAGTGGGAATGAAAAACTGTTTTTT. As protein: CASSPPGSGNEKLFF.

The rearrangement joins TRBV13 to TRBJ1-1; 9 bases fit TRBD1. Germline trimming cut 5 bases from V and 4 bases from J; bases unmatched to any gene: 17. This CDR3 spans 18 amino acids. Per germline, CDR1 PRHDT and CDR2 FYEKMQ (reference sequence). The CDR3 region is CASSRVRDRVGGSTEAFF. For the CDR3, the DNA is TGTGCCAGCAGCCGAGTCCGGGACAGGGTAGGAGGGAGCACTGAAGCTTTCTTT.

The rearrangement links TRBV30 to TRBJ2-7, with TRBD2 as a possible D gene (6 bases). The CDR3 loop spans 12 amino acids. V was shortened by 0 bases and J by 5 bases, with 8 bases between the two germline ends. CDR1 and CDR2 (germline): GTSNPN, SVGIG (reference sequence). CDR3 DNA sequence: TGTGCCTGGAGTGTGTGGAGGGACGAGCAGTACTTC. Translated, it gives CAWSVWRDEQYF.

The CDR3 DNA is TGTGCCAGCAGCTCTCCCCGCAGGACAGGGGCCGCAGATACGCAGTATTTT. Amino acid sequence: CASSSPRRTGAADTQYF. The V and J genes are TRBV11-2 and TRBJ2-3; TRBD1 agrees at 9 bases. Per germline, CDR1 SGHAT and CDR2 FQNNGV. The CDR3 loop spans 17 amino acids. J gave up 4 bases and V 4 bases, and 12 bases lay outside the gene matches.

This chain links TRBV10-3 with TRBJ2-1; TRBD2 agrees at 12 bases. The CDR3 spans 16 residues. The junction had 6 bases not matched to a gene; V was cut back by 6 bases and J by 3 bases. Germline CDR1 and CDR2: ENHRY and SYGVKD. The CDR3 DNA sequence: TGTGCCATCAGAACTAGCGGGGGGAACCTCTACAATGAGCAGTTCTTC. Amino acids: CAIRTSGGNLYNEQFF.

The chain links TRBV7-8 to TRBJ2-7, with D perhaps TRBD1 (5 bases). Germline values: CDR1 SGHVS, CDR2 FQNEAQ. Deletions cut 6 bases from V and 2 bases from J, with 14 bases between. The CDR3 extends over 14 amino acids. In DNA, the CDR3 is TGTGCCAGCAGAGCCACAGGTGGGACCTACGAGCAGTACTTC. As protein: CASRATGGTYEQYF.

V is TRBV5-1 and J is TRBJ2-1; 14 nucleotides line up with TRBD2. This CDR3 is built from 17 residues. Unmatched junction bases numbered 8, after V lost 5 bases and J lost 4 bases. CDR1 SGHRS and CDR2 YFSETQ come from the germline V gene. CDR3 nucleotides: TGCGCCAGCAGTCGCAGACTAGCGGGAGGGACATACAATGAGCAGTTCTTC. It specifies CASSRRLAGGTYNEQFF.

V gene TRBV5-1 combines with J gene TRBJ2-2; 9 bases are shared with TRBD1. The CDR3 covers 16 residues. The V segment lost 0 bases and the J segment 5 bases; nucleotides outside the gene matches: 5. Germline CDR1 SGHRS, CDR2 YFSETQ. The CDR3 bases are TGCGCCAGCAGCTTGGACGGGACAGGGAAGACCGGGGAGCTGTTTTTT. It codes for CASSLDGTGKTGELFF.

The chain joins TRBV9 to TRBJ1-3; D call uncertain. This CDR3 comprises 13 residues. The V end lost 4 bases, the J end lost 8 bases, and 13 bases lay between the germline ends. The germline gives CDR1 SGDLS, CDR2 YYNGEE. CDR3 loop: CASSPGPGDTIYF. The CDR3 DNA reads TGTGCCAGCAGCCCAGGTCCCGGTGACACCATATATTTT.

The J gene is TRBJ2-3, the V gene TRBV7-3; TRBD2 matches 10 bases. With V trimmed by 5 bases and J by 2 bases, 4 bases remained unmatched. The CDR3 runs to 15 residues. Germline lookup yields CDR1 SGHTA and CDR2 FQGTGA. The CDR3 DNA sequence: TGTGCCAGCAGCCTTAGCGGGAGGCCCACAGATACGCAGTATTTT. This sequence encodes CASSLSGRPTDTQYF.

The chain couples TRBV2 to TRBJ2-4, with 10 bases fitting TRBD2. V dropped 4 bases and J dropped 9; count of bases not matched to a gene: 9. This CDR3 is built from 15 residues. Looked up from germline, CDR1 is SNHLY and CDR2 is FYNNEI. CDR3 nucleotides: TGTGCCAGCAGTGGACCAGCGGGAGGGCCGGTCATTCAGTACTTC. Translated: CASSGPAGGPVIQYF.

The CDR3 DNA follows: TGTGCCAGCAGCAAGGGACTAGCGGGAGGGACGCAGTATTTT. It codes for CASSKGLAGGTQYF. The J gene is TRBJ2-3, the V gene TRBV5-4; 16 bases are a match to TRBD2. Germline-derived CDR1 and CDR2 are SGHNT and YYREEE (reference sequence). The trim removed 4 bases at V and 9 bases at J, leaving 2 bases unmatched. The CDR3 has 14 amino acids.

This clone showed up just a few times. Within the sample, other DNA sequences also encode this same CDR3. The V gene is TRBV4-1, the J gene TRBJ2-1; 10 bases align to TRBD2. The CDR3 loop spans 16 amino acids. J lost 0 bases, V lost 1 base, and 0 bases had no gene match. Germline lookup yields CDR1 MGHRA and CDR2 YSYEKL. In DNA form, the CDR3 reads TGCGCCAGCAGCCAAGGACTAGCGGGCTCCTACAATGAGCAGTTCTTC. Its translation: CASSQGLAGSYNEQFF.

The chain links TRBV28 to TRBJ2-7; 9 positions match TRBD2. Germline V gene data show CDR1 as MDHEN and CDR2 as SYDVKM. With 3 bases clipped from V and 2 bases from J, the junction kept 2 bases outside the gene matches. The CDR3 consists of 14 residues. CDR3: CASSFSGSTYEQYF. In nucleotides, the CDR3 is TGTGCCAGCAGTTTTAGCGGGAGCACCTACGAGCAGTACTTC. Full variable domain (outside the CDR3, taken from reference TRBV28 and TRBJ2-7): DVKVTQSSRYLVKRTGEKVFLECVQDMDHENMFWYRQDPGLGLRLIYFSYDVKMKEKGDIPEGYSVSREKKERFSLILESASTNQTSMYLCASSFSGSTYEQYFGPGTRLTVT.

The J gene is TRBJ2-3, the V gene TRBV13; 10 bases are shared with TRBD2. CDR3 length equals 16 residues. The V gene's germline CDR1 is PRHDT and CDR2 FYEKMQ (reference sequence). The V gene end was trimmed by 3 bases and the J gene end by 3 bases; junction bases not matched to a gene: 6. The CDR3 region is CASSFRSGRVTDTQYF. The CDR3 DNA reads as TGTGCCAGCAGCTTTCGGAGCGGGAGGGTAACAGATACGCAGTATTTT.

This chain uses TRBV7-9 with TRBJ2-3; 10 nucleotides match TRBD1. Looked up from germline, CDR1 is SEHNR and CDR2 is FQNEAQ (reference sequence). This CDR3 spans 16 amino acids. V shed 5 bases, J shed 1 base, and the junction held 6 bases outside the gene matches. The chain's CDR3 is CASSARQGARTDTQYF. The CDR3 DNA follows: TGTGCCAGCAGCGCGCGACAGGGGGCCCGCACAGATACGCAGTATTTT.